The 5 T cell receptor beta chains below come from one sample, sequenced in a study of T cell changes during pregnancy in multiple sclerosis (dated by TCRdb to about 2019). The library was prepared using the immunoSEQ multiplex PCR assay. TCRdb stores this immuneACCESS table with in-frame sequences only. Part of the clones is absent; in the studies checked, under half of the shortfall reflects unresolved V genes, and no reason is known for the rest. This sample holds some 90,000 clones; more than 85% were observed only once. Jointly, the top ten make up about 1.5% of the sample. Here the sequenced sample was peripheral blood, taken in the first trimester of pregnancy. The origin of the receptors is a female donor with multiple sclerosis, enrolled in a pregnancy study.

The J gene is TRBJ1-2, the V gene TRBV25-1; maybe TRBD1 (6 bases). V lost 7 bases and J 5 bases, leaving 8 bases between the germline ends. The germline gives CDR1 MGHDK, CDR2 SYGVNS. This CDR3 contains 11 residues. CDR3 amino acids: CASNTGYGYTF. DNA of the CDR3: TGTGCCAGCAATACAGGGTATGGCTACACCTTC.

This clone appeared once. V usage is TRBV28 and J usage is TRBJ2-1; TRBD1 matches 9 bases. The CDR3 is 14 residues long. V lost 6 bases to trimming and J lost 6 bases; unmatched junction nucleotides: 6. The germline gives CDR1 MDHEN, CDR2 SYDVKM. The CDR3 region has the DNA TGTGCCAGCAGCTTCGGACAGGGGAGCAATGAGCAGTTCTTC. As protein: CASSFGQGSNEQFF.

V and J are TRBV19 and TRBJ2-7; 7 bases are a match to TRBD2. Germline trimming cut 8 bases from V and 1 base from J; bases unmatched to any gene: 2. CDR3 length: 12 amino acids. The germline V gene has CDR1 LNHDA and CDR2 SQIVND (reference sequence). Here the CDR3 reads CASGGGSYEQYF. The CDR3 DNA sequence: TGTGCCAGTGGGGGAGGGTCCTACGAGCAGTACTTC.

This clone has a single count. This rearrangement joins TRBV28 to TRBJ2-7; no firm D call. The CDR3 runs to 13 residues. The germline V gene has CDR1 MDHEN and CDR2 SYDVKM. Trimming took off 4 bases at V and 2 bases at J, with 9 bases between the two ends. Written as DNA, the CDR3 is TGTGCCAGCAGTTCTGTTAGCCCCTACGAGCAGTACTTC. It encodes CASSSVSPYEQYF.

V gene TRBV27 combines with J gene TRBJ1-1; D unclear. Germline CDR1 reads MNHEY; CDR2 reads SMNVEV (reference sequence). Trimming stripped 3 bases from V and 0 bases from J, with 8 bases between. The CDR3 loop spans 14 amino acids. CDR3 region: CASSLARMNTEAFF. CDR3 in DNA: TGTGCCAGCAGTTTGGCCCGTATGAACACTGAAGCTTTCTTT.